The entry below describes one T cell receptor (beta chain). No antigen is known for it. Germline CDR1 and CDR2: SGHTA and FQGNSA. CDR3 size: 16 residues. Exclusion applied to patients with other autoimmune diseases, uncontrolled infections, pregnancy or lactation. These data are taken from a study of Graves' ophthalmopathy and Graves' hyperthyroidism. At the level of the study: Blood was drawn at initial diagnosis, before any treatment.

Study-level points and caveats: Forecasting of ophthalmopathy progression by the model achieved almost 71% sensitivity and 72.22% specificity. For separating ophthalmopathy from stable hyperthyroidism, a 13-signature model gave approximately 90% sensitivity and around 80% specificity.

From RNA, the CDR3 regions of TCR beta chains were amplified and sequenced. The library came from an HTBI-primed first-round RT-PCR and a second-round multiplex PCR. Each CDR3 protein gets one entry after TCRdb re-called the multiplex PCR reads with MiXCR. The table records more than 550,000 distinct CDR3 sequences, roughly 41% of them present only once. The gene calls are TRBV7-2 and TRBJ2-5; 11 bases line up with TRBD2. The DNA matches TRBJ2-1 better at its end, which makes the J call doubtful. This clonotype was sampled from an adult man with Graves' ophthalmopathy. Specimen: peripheral blood. CDR3 nucleotides: TGTGCCAGCAGCTCAAGACGACTAGCGGGGATTCATGAGCAGTTCTTC. Its protein product is CASSSRRLAGIHEQFF.